This TCR beta chain was recorded in a study of a mutant IDH1 vaccine in newly diagnosed glioma. For the study at large: Vaccination followed radiotherapy alone by 4-6 weeks, or accompanied temozolomide cycles.

Time point reported: week 11, during vaccination. The study gave 300 ug of mutant IDH1 20-mer peptide per vaccine dose, with topical imiquimod. Measured with immunoSEQ multiplex PCR; TCRdb has only the in-frame clones, and not every one. The table has roughly 120,000 clones, roughly nine tenths seen once. The CDR3 spans 13 residues. Trimming left V 4 bases short and J 5 bases short, with 10 bases between. Germline V gives CDR1 SGHDT, CDR2 YYEEEE. A remark on this clone: The antigen remains undetermined.

J is TRBJ1-5 and V is TRBV5-6; D remains ambiguous. The clonotype comes from a woman between 50 and 59 years old with glioma. Sequenced material: PBMCs, taken from a glioma patient whose treatment included an IDH1 peptide vaccine. CDR3 nucleotide sequence: TGTGCCAGCAGCCCGGATGGGGATCAGCCCCAGCATTTT. It specifies CASSPDGDQPQHF.